The entry below describes one T cell receptor (beta chain). The antigen is unknown. This record belongs to a study of T cells in Graves' hyperthyroidism and ophthalmopathy. Overall study findings and caveats: By a 13 V-J model, ophthalmopathy was set apart from stable hyperthyroidism. In validation, the model predicted ophthalmopathy. These predictions came a median about 6.5 months before onset.

The CDR3 is 16 amino acids. Germline assignment: CDR1 LNHDA and CDR2 SQIVND (reference sequence). The V gene end was trimmed by 1 base and the J gene end by 2 bases; junction bases not matched to a gene: 2. What was amplified from RNA transcripts were TCR beta CDR3 regions. A set of HTBI primers served as the primers for a first-round RT-PCR of the TCR CDR3. TCRdb ran MiXCR on the multiplex PCR reads and lists one entry per CDR3 protein. In the table there are a few hundred thousand distinct CDR3 sequences, about 16% of which are singletons. Exclusion followed for patients with uncontrolled infection, other autoimmune disease, pregnancy or lactation. A roughly 9.3 ml volume of fresh peripheral blood provided the PBMCs.

The sequence derives from a woman in her twenties or thirties with Graves' ophthalmopathy. What was sequenced was blood. This rearrangement joins TRBV19 to TRBJ2-6, with 7 positions matching TRBD1. The CDR3 loop reads CASSIGGQAGANVLTF. The CDR3 DNA sequence: TGTGCCAGTAGTATAGGTGGACAGGCTGGGGCCAACGTCCTGACTTTC.